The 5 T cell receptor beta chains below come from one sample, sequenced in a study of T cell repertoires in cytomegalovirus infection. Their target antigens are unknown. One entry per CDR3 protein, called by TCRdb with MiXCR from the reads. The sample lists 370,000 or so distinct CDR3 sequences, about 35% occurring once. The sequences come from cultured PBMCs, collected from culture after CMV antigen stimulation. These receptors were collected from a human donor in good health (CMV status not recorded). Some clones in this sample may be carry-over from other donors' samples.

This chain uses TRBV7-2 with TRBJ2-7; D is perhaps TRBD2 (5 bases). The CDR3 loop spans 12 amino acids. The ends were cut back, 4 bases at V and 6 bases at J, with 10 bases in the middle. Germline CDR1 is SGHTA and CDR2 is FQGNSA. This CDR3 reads CASSSGLGEQYF. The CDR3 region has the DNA TGTGCCAGCAGCTCAGGACTGGGCGAGCAGTACTTC.

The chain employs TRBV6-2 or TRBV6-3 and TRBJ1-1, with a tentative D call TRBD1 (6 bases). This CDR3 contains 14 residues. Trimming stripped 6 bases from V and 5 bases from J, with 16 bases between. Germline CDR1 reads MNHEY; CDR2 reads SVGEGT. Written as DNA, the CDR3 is TGTGCCAGCAGACGACGGGGGGCAAATACTGAAGCTTTCTTT. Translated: CASRRRGANTEAFF.

The CDR3 DNA reads TGTGCCATCAGTGAGTCGGGGACAGCCTACGAGCAGTACTTC. It is translated as CAISESGTAYEQYF. This chain uses TRBV10-3 with TRBJ2-7, with TRBD1 matching 7 bases. The V gene's germline CDR1 is ENHRY and CDR2 SYGVKD. This CDR3 is built from 14 residues. V trimming: 0 bases; J trimming: 2 bases; junction bases outside the gene matches: 1.

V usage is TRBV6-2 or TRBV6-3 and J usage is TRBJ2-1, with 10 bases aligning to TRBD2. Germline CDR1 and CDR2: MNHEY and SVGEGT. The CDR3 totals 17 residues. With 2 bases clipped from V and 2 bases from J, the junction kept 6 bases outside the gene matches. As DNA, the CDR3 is TGTGCCAGCAGTTACGGGACTAGCGTAAGCGCCTACAATGAGCAGTTCTTC. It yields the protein CASSYGTSVSAYNEQFF.

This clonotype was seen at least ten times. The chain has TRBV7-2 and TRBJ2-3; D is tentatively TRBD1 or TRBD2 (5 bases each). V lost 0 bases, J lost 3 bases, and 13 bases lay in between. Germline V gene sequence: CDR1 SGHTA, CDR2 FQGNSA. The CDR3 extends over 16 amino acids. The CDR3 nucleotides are TGTGCCAGCAGCTTAGCGCGAGGGGCAGTAACAGATACGCAGTATTTT. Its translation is CASSLARGAVTDTQYF.